A selection of T cell receptor beta chains follows, all from one sample in a study of cytomegalovirus exposure and HLA in healthy donors. Profiling relied on immunoSEQ multiplex PCR, and the TCRdb table lists in-frame clones only, not all of them. This sample has about 90,000 clones, with around three quarters found just once. Sequenced input: PBMCs. Source of these receptors: a woman aged 45-65 years in good health and CMV-seropositive. CDR3s include the opening cysteine and the closing phenylalanine or tryptophan. Fields, in order: V gene, J gene, CDR3 protein.

>TRBV30|TRBJ1-1
CAWSEGVDLNTEAFF
>TRBV7-9|TRBJ2-7
CASSFYGRDEQYF
>TRBV10-1|TRBJ2-7
CASTPVNEQVICLYEQYF
>TRBV19|TRBJ2-4
CASSTPGTGAMLGNIQYF
>TRBV2|TRBJ2-3
CASRGSGSATDTQYF
>TRBV6-4|TRBJ2-2
CASSDSTESDTGELFF
>TRBV7-8|TRBJ1-5
CASSQGTPGGQPQHF
>TRBV4-2|TRBJ2-7
CASSPNQDRQEQYF
>TRBV2|TRBJ2-7
CASKIGAGGPNEQYF
>TRBV7-2|TRBJ1-1
CASSLTGNTEAFF
>TRBV14|TRBJ2-1
CASSQGKGLAGPYYNEQFF
>TRBV7-2|TRBJ2-7
CASSLMHNSYEQYF
>TRBV25-1|TRBJ2-7
CASSVGQGAHEQYF
>TRBV4-1|TRBJ2-3
CASSQVRVASTDTQYF
>TRBV5-1|TRBJ2-7
CASSLVRSEQYF
>TRBV19|TRBJ1-5
CASSTYRDRGLTQPQHF
>TRBV5-1|TRBJ2-2
CASSVGGSNTGELFF
>TRBV7-9|TRBJ2-5
CASSSRHPGLAGETQYF
>TRBV13|TRBJ1-1
CASSLIRGNTEAFF
>TRBV6-1|TRBJ2-5
CASSEGTPPWTQYF
>TRBV23-1|TRBJ1-2
CASSQSPWDRVNYGYTF
>TRBV28|NA
CASSPRGASTYEQYF
>TRBV7-9|TRBJ1-1
CASSPFAGQANTEAFF
>TRBV4-2|TRBJ2-7
CASSLGQRERYEQYF
>TRBV19|TRBJ2-1
CASSTLGGAGAMNEQFF
>TRBV6-4|TRBJ2-1
CASSRQGSYNEQFF
>TRBV5-6|TRBJ2-2
CASSGGERNGELFF
>TRBV29-1|TRBJ2-5
CSVAPGLASETQYF
>TRBV4-3|TRBJ2-7
CASSHRLADTYEQYF
>TRBV9|TRBJ1-1
CASSTTGLNTEAFF
>TRBV5-1|TRBJ2-1
CASSLTSGSNEQFF
>TRBV6-1|TRBJ1-2
CASSPLRGYTF
>TRBV7-8|TRBJ1-5
CASSSLVNQPQHF
>TRBV18|TRBJ2-2
CASSPSGRARTTINTGELFF
>TRBV6-5|TRBJ2-5
CASRLPGQKEETQYF